The 18 T cell receptor beta chains given below trace back to one sample, sequenced in a study of cytomegalovirus exposure and HLA in healthy donors. Researchers ran the PCR with 60 Vbeta and 13 Jbeta primers. The table came from immunoSEQ multiplex PCR; TCRdb's copy has only in-frame clones and leaves some out. The sample contains 100,000 or so clones, around two thirds of which appear only once. Sequenced sample: PBMCs. These receptors were taken from a woman aged 25-40 years in good health and CMV-seropositive.

The CDR3, as DNA: TGTGCCAGCAATGGGCAGTATGAAAAACTGTTTTTT. Translation gives CASNGQYEKLFF. The chain employs TRBV2 and TRBJ1-4, with no clear D. The germline gives CDR1 SNHLY, CDR2 FYNNEI. The CDR3 has 12 residues. V lost 7 bases to trimming and J lost 6 bases, with 9 bases between them.

This clone was counted a few times. The chain has TRBV19 and TRBJ1-1; 8 bases are a match to TRBD1. Germline values: CDR1 LNHDA, CDR2 SQIVND (reference sequence). The junction had 3 bases not matched to a gene; V was cut back by 6 bases and J by 0 bases. This CDR3 is built from 14 residues. CDR3 amino acids: CASRRGQVNTEAFF. In nucleotides, the CDR3 is TGTGCCAGTAGGAGGGGACAGGTGAACACTGAAGCTTTCTTT.

This clone appeared a few times. The V gene is TRBV5-5, the J gene TRBJ2-5; D may be TRBD2 (6 bases). The CDR3 is made up of 14 amino acids. CDR1 and CDR2 (germline): SGHKS, YYEKEE (reference sequence). Trimming took 5 bases from V and 5 from J, leaving 16 bases between them. In nucleotides, the CDR3 is TGTGCCAGCAGTTTGACTAGAAGTACGGAGACCCAGTACTTC. Protein product: CASSLTRSTETQYF.

This sequence joins TRBV11-2 and TRBJ1-4; 8 nucleotides line up with TRBD1. The CDR3 is 13 amino acids. With 5 bases clipped from V and 8 bases from J, the junction kept 4 bases outside the gene matches. The V gene's germline CDR1 is SGHAT and CDR2 FQNNGV. The chain's CDR3 is CASSQGAVEKLFF. The CDR3 nucleotides are TGTGCCAGCAGCCAGGGGGCTGTAGAAAAACTGTTTTTT.

The CDR3 coding sequence is TGTGCCAGCAGCTTGAGGACCGGGACTAGCACTATTGGGGCCAACGTCCTGACTTTC. This sequence encodes CASSLRTGTSTIGANVLTF. This rearrangement joins TRBV7-8 to TRBJ2-6; 9 nucleotides line up with TRBD2. The CDR3 is 19 amino acids. Looked up from germline, CDR1 is SGHVS and CDR2 is FQNEAQ. V lost 3 bases and J lost 3; bases outside the gene matches: 12.

The chain carries TRBV4-1 and TRBJ2-1; 7 positions agree with TRBD2. Germline V CDR1 and CDR2: MGHRA, YSYEKL. This CDR3 has 17 amino acids. V lost 3 bases and J lost 0; bases outside the gene matches: 8. CDR3 nucleotide sequence: TGCGCCAGCAGCCACCTTAGAGCGGGGAGCTCCTACAATGAGCAGTTCTTC. It codes for CASSHLRAGSSYNEQFF.

This chain joins TRBV19 and TRBJ2-3; D unclear. This CDR3 spans 13 amino acids. Trimming pared 6 bases from V and 1 base from J, leaving 8 bases between. Germline V lookup: CDR1 LNHDA, CDR2 SQIVND (reference sequence). In DNA, the CDR3 is TGTGCCAGTAGCCCTACTCGCACAGATACGCAGTATTTT. Its translation is CASSPTRTDTQYF.

This sequence joins TRBV7-2 and TRBJ1-1; D not resolved. Trimming shortened V by 4 bases and J by 1 base, and 13 bases separated the two germline ends. The germline V gene has CDR1 SGHTA and CDR2 FQGNSA. The CDR3 is 15 residues long. CDR3 sequence: CASSSQPAENTEAFF. In DNA form, the CDR3 reads TGTGCCAGCAGCTCTCAACCCGCGGAGAACACTGAAGCTTTCTTT.

This clone turned up a few times. The gene calls are TRBV19 and TRBJ2-1, with TRBD1 matching 7 bases. CDR1 and CDR2 from the germline V gene are LNHDA and SQIVND (reference sequence). The J segment lost 8 bases and the V segment lost 3 bases, leaving 7 bases of the junction unmatched. CDR3 size: 14 residues. CDR3 loop: CASSMRRQGDEQFF. The CDR3 coding sequence is TGTGCCAGTAGTATGCGGAGGCAGGGGGATGAGCAGTTCTTC.

This sequence joins TRBV28 and TRBJ1-5, with 8 bases lining up with TRBD1. V lost 3 bases, J lost 4 bases, and 8 bases stayed unmatched. Germline V lookup: CDR1 MDHEN, CDR2 SYDVKM. There are 16 residues in the CDR3. CDR3 sequence: CASSLPRGPLNQPQHF. CDR3 bases: TGTGCCAGCAGTTTGCCCAGGGGGCCTTTAAATCAGCCCCAGCATTTT.

V and J are TRBV6-1 and TRBJ2-5, with a tentative D call TRBD1 (8 bases). In germline, CDR1 is MNHNS, CDR2 SASEGT. This CDR3 spans 15 amino acids. V lost 6 bases to trimming and J lost 5 bases, with 19 bases between them. The CDR3 bases are TGTGCCAGCAGGAGACAACAGGGGGGGGAGGAGACCCAGTACTTC. It translates to CASRRQQGGEETQYF.

V gene TRBV11-2 combines with J gene TRBJ2-7, with 7 bases fitting TRBD1. The germline CDR1 and CDR2 sequences are SGHAT and FQNNGV. The length of the CDR3 is 17 residues. The V gene end was trimmed by 1 base and the J gene end by 2 bases; junction bases not matched to a gene: 11. In DNA, the CDR3 is TGTGCCAGCAGCTTAGGAGGGGCTACAGGGGTGACCTACGAGCAGTACTTC. It yields the protein CASSLGGATGVTYEQYF.

The V call is TRBV18, the J call TRBJ1-6; a weak D match, TRBD1 (5 bases). The CDR3 length is 16 residues. V lost 3 bases and J lost 10, with 19 bases in between. Germline V gene lookup returns CDR1 KGHSH and CDR2 LQKENI. CDR3: CASSPSVGGVGSPLHF. In DNA form, the CDR3 reads TGTGCCAGCTCACCCTCGGTAGGAGGGGTGGGCTCACCCCTCCACTTT.

The count of this clone is one. The CDR3 DNA follows: TGCGCCAGCAGCTTGGACGGGGGGCCTGGAAACACCATATATTTT. It encodes CASSLDGGPGNTIYF. The chain combines TRBV5-1 with TRBJ1-3; possibly TRBD1 for D (6 bases). The V gene lost 0 bases and the J gene lost 2 bases, with 9 bases spanning the gap. This CDR3 region has 15 residues. Per the germline V gene, CDR1 is SGHRS and CDR2 is YFSETQ.

This clone showed up just a few times. The chain is built from TRBV5-1 and TRBJ2-1; 11 bases are a match to TRBD1. V trimming: 5 bases; J trimming: 6 bases; junction bases outside the gene matches: 4. CDR3 size: 14 residues. From germline, CDR1 is SGHRS and CDR2 YFSETQ. The CDR3: CASRGDRGVNEQFF. As DNA, the CDR3 is TGCGCCAGCAGGGGGGACAGGGGGGTCAATGAGCAGTTCTTC.

The V gene is TRBV5-1, the J gene TRBJ2-5; a weak D match, TRBD2 (5 bases). Trimming shortened V by 0 bases and J by 0 bases, and 15 bases separated the two germline ends. This CDR3 region has 17 residues. Germline-derived CDR1 and CDR2 are SGHRS and YFSETQ. CDR3 sequence: CASSLGADSLNQETQYF. In DNA, the CDR3 is TGCGCCAGCAGCTTGGGGGCGGACTCCTTAAACCAAGAGACCCAGTACTTC.

The genes are TRBV11-1 and TRBJ1-2; 7 bases map to TRBD1. The CDR3 totals 15 residues. Germline loops: CDR1 SGHAT, CDR2 FQDESV (reference sequence). Losses at the gene ends were 5 bases for V and 2 bases for J; bases not matched to a gene: 8. The CDR3 region has the DNA TGTGCCAGCAGCCCGGGCCCGACAGGGAACTATGGCTACACCTTC. It translates to CASSPGPTGNYGYTF.

This clone was seen a single time. The chain carries TRBV5-1 and TRBJ2-2; 11 nucleotides agree with TRBD2. Germline V gives CDR1 SGHRS, CDR2 YFSETQ. The CDR3 spans 15 residues. Trimming cost V 5 bases and J 6 bases; bases outside gene matches: 6. Written as DNA, the CDR3 is TGCGCCAGCAGAATCTCGACTAGCGGGGCCGGGGAGCTGTTTTTT. As protein: CASRISTSGAGELFF.